One sample yielded the 26 T cell receptor beta chains listed below, sequenced in a study of blood T cells in healthy people across ages. Primers used in a second PCR of about 6 to 11 cycles were a sample-barcoded 5' primer and a J-beta primer mix. TCRdb re-derived calls from the 5' RACE reads in MiXCR, one entry per CDR3 protein. The data contain 700,000 to 1,000,000 distinct CDR3 sequences, 40% to 50% of them singletons. Material: blood. The receptors come from a man between 60 and 75 years old in good health.

The chain recombines TRBV20-1 with TRBJ2-5; D remains ambiguous. Germline V CDR1 and CDR2: DFQATT, SNEGSKA (reference sequence). The CDR3 covers 10 residues. Trimming cost V 8 bases and J 5 bases, with 9 bases left between them. The CDR3 reads CSPPGETQYF. Written as DNA, the CDR3 is TGCAGTCCACCTGGGGAGACCCAGTACTTC.

This clonotype was found many times. The rearrangement links TRBV7-9 to TRBJ2-5; TRBD1 matches 10 bases. CDR3 size: 14 residues. Germline V gives CDR1 SEHNR, CDR2 FQNEAQ (reference sequence). V shed 5 bases, J shed 3 bases, and the junction held 3 bases outside the gene matches. The CDR3 sequence: CASSPTGGKETQYF. The DNA for the CDR3 is TGTGCCAGCAGCCCGACAGGGGGCAAAGAGACCCAGTACTTC.

This chain links TRBV2 with TRBJ2-1; tentatively, D is TRBD2 (7 bases). The CDR3 is made up of 11 amino acids. The V and J ends lost 8 bases and 12 bases respectively, with 14 bases between them. Per germline, CDR1 SNHLY and CDR2 FYNNEI. CDR3 sequence reads: CASEGGAGQFF. CDR3 in DNA: TGTGCCAGCGAAGGGGGGGCGGGGCAGTTCTTC.

This chain joins TRBV4-3 and TRBJ1-2; TRBD1 agrees at 8 bases. This CDR3 is 15 amino acids long. Germline CDR1 reads LGHNA; CDR2 reads YSLEER. The ends lost 0 bases at V and 2 bases at J; junction bases unmatched: 2. CDR3 residues: CASSQDDRGNYGYTF. In nucleotides, the CDR3 is TGCGCCAGCAGCCAAGATGACAGGGGAAACTATGGCTACACCTTC.

This clonotype came up a few times. The V call is TRBV10-3, the J call TRBJ2-3, with 8 bases that match TRBD2. The CDR3 contains 20 residues. The germline V gene has CDR1 ENHRY and CDR2 SYGVKD. Unmatched junction bases numbered 16, after V lost 0 bases and J lost 2 bases. This CDR3 is CAISESIRERGRRNTDTQYF. Written as DNA, the CDR3 is TGTGCCATCAGTGAGTCGATTCGGGAGCGGGGGCGTCGGAACACAGATACGCAGTATTTT.

This clonotype was counted ten times or more. The chain recombines TRBV4-1 with TRBJ2-7, with D possibly being TRBD1 or TRBD2 (5 bases each). V lost 0 bases and J lost 0, with 15 bases in between. The CDR3 is 17 residues long. CDR1 and CDR2 from the germline V gene are MGHRA and YSYEKL. CDR3 sequence (DNA): TGCGCCAGCAGCCAAGACTCCGGGACGGTAAGCTCCTACGAGCAGTACTTC. It yields the protein CASSQDSGTVSSYEQYF.

The V gene is TRBV29-1, the J gene TRBJ2-1; TRBD1 might be the D (6 bases). The CDR3 sequence is 13 residues long. V lost 1 base to trimming and J lost 4 bases, with 8 bases between them. Germline CDR1 reads SQVTM; CDR2 reads ANQGSEA. Here the CDR3 DNA reads TGCAGCGTTGAAGTAGGACAGTACAATGAGCAGTTCTTC. It is translated as CSVEVGQYNEQFF.

This clonotype came up a few times. The chain has TRBV6-6 and TRBJ2-1, with D possibly TRBD2 on 6 matching bases. There are 15 residues in the CDR3. Trimming cost V 6 bases and J 0 bases, with 12 bases left between them. Germline lookup yields CDR1 MNHNY and CDR2 SVGAGI (reference sequence). This CDR3 reads CASSWDSSSYNEQFF. The CDR3 DNA sequence: TGTGCCAGCAGCTGGGACTCGAGCTCCTACAATGAGCAGTTCTTC.

On this clonotype itself: This CDR3 is missing its conserved last phenylalanine or tryptophan, likely due to a read error. V and J are TRBV12-3 or TRBV12-4 and TRBJ2-7, with unresolved D. Trimming shortened V by 6 bases and J by 0 bases, and 6 bases separated the two germline ends. The CDR3 spans 12 residues. This chain's CDR3 is CASSRHSYEQYS. In DNA, the CDR3 is TGTGCCAGCAGCCGACACTCCTACGAGCAGTACTCC.

This clonotype was seen a handful of times. At one end the junction does not follow the germline gene, possibly because of a read error. The chain joins TRBV5-1 to TRBJ2-3; D perhaps matches TRBD1 (5 bases). The germline V gene encodes CDR1 SGHRS and CDR2 YFSETQ. CDR3 length equals 12 residues. CDR3: CASSSGPDTQYF. The CDR3 coding sequence is TGTGCCAGCAGCTCAGGGCCAGATACGCAGTATTTT.

DNA of the CDR3: TGCAGTGCTAGAGACTCTCGGCTAGGTATAGGGACCCAGTACTTC. It yields the protein CSARDSRLGIGTQYF. This chain links TRBV20-1 with TRBJ2-7; D remains unclear. The J call may be in error: the DNA end matches TRBJ2-5 better. The CDR3 is 15 amino acids. In germline, CDR1 is DFQATT, CDR2 SNEGSKA (reference sequence).

Concerning this clonotype itself: At one of its ends the junction is not consistent with the germline gene, which may arise from a read error. The rearrangement links TRBV5-6 to TRBJ2-7; tentative D call: TRBD1 (6 bases). Germline lookup yields CDR1 SGHDT and CDR2 YYEEEE. The CDR3 has 12 residues. The CDR3 sequence is CANSSGAYEQYF. The CDR3 DNA reads as TGTGCCAACAGCTCAGGGGCCTACGAGCAGTACTTC.

This chain links TRBV30 with TRBJ2-5, with D unresolved. The germline gives CDR1 GTSNPN, CDR2 SVGIG (reference sequence). Trimming pared 3 bases from V and 4 bases from J, leaving 9 bases between. The length of the CDR3 is 12 residues. The CDR3 reads CAWSSAGETQYF. CDR3 in DNA: TGTGCCTGGAGCTCCGCCGGAGAGACCCAGTACTTC.

The genes are TRBV28 and TRBJ1-1; D is unresolved. V gave up 6 bases and J gave up 1 base, with 21 bases separating them. Per the germline V gene, CDR1 is MDHEN and CDR2 is SYDVKM. CDR3 length: 17 residues. The CDR3 DNA reads as TGTGCCAGCAGCGATTCAGAGGGAGGCTGGAGGAACACTGAAGCTTTCTTT. Translated: CASSDSEGGWRNTEAFF. The variable domain in full, completed from reference TRBV28 and TRBJ1-1, reads DVKVTQSSRYLVKRTGEKVFLECVQDMDHENMFWYRQDPGLGLRLIYFSYDVKMKEKGDIPEGYSVSREKKERFSLILESASTNQTSMYLCASSDSEGGWRNTEAFFGQGTRLTVV.

The chain uses TRBV12-3 or TRBV12-4 and TRBJ2-5; D might be TRBD1 (5 bases). CDR3 size: 14 residues. V was cut by 6 bases and J by 0 bases, with 11 bases left in between. The DNA for the CDR3 is TGTGCCAGCAGGGTAGACAGCCACCAAGAGACCCAGTACTTC. Residues: CASRVDSHQETQYF.

This clonotype has just a few counts. The gene calls are TRBV5-1 and TRBJ2-5; D may match TRBD1 or TRBD2 (5 bases each). The J call is in doubt because the DNA end fits TRBJ2-7 better. The length of the CDR3 is 15 residues. Germline values: CDR1 SGHRS, CDR2 YFSETQ. This chain's CDR3 is CASSSTGTEMGEQYF. The CDR3 DNA sequence: TGCGCCAGCAGCTCAACCGGGACGGAAATGGGCGAGCAGTACTTC.

Many counts were recorded for this clonotype. The chain joins TRBV4-3 to TRBJ2-3, with 11 bases fitting TRBD2. V shed 4 bases, J shed 2 bases, and the junction held 5 bases outside the gene matches. Looked up from germline, CDR1 is LGHNA and CDR2 is YSLEER. The CDR3 contains 16 residues. CDR3 nucleotides: TGCGCCAGCAGCCTCGGGACTAGCGGATCCACAGATACGCAGTATTTT. Amino acid sequence: CASSLGTSGSTDTQYF.

The chain links TRBV25-1 to TRBJ2-3; no definite D call. The V gene lost 8 bases and the J gene lost 2 bases, with 5 bases spanning the gap. This CDR3 has 11 amino acids. CDR1 and CDR2 (germline): MGHDK, SYGVNS. CDR3 loop: CASGDTDTQYF. The CDR3 DNA reads TGTGCCAGCGGCGACACAGATACGCAGTATTTT.

This clonotype was detected once. In DNA, the CDR3 is TGTGCCAGCAGCTTAGCAGTCCTAGCGGGGGGGCAGTTGAATGAGCAGTACTTC. It translates to CASSLAVLAGGQLNEQYF. The chain has TRBV7-8 and TRBJ2-5; 12 nucleotides match TRBD2. Germline-derived CDR1 and CDR2 are SGHVS and FQNEAQ. The CDR3 is made up of 18 amino acids. V trimming: 0 bases; J trimming: 11 bases; junction bases outside the gene matches: 16. The variable domain in full, completed from reference TRBV7-8 and TRBJ2-5, reads GAGVSQSPRYKVAKRGQDVALRCDPISGHVSLFWYQQALGQGPEFLTYFQNEAQLDKSGLPSDRFFAERPEGSVSTLKIQRTQQEDSAVYLCASSLAVLAGGQLNEQYFGPGTRLLVL.

This clonotype turned up a few times. The chain recombines TRBV24-1 with TRBJ1-5, with 7 bases aligning to TRBD1. Unmatched junction bases numbered 3, after V lost 12 bases and J lost 2 bases. Germline CDR1 reads KGHDR; CDR2 reads SFDVKD. The CDR3 totals 12 residues. The CDR3 bases are TGTGCCGCTGGACAGGGCAATCAGCCCCAGCATTTT. This translates into CAAGQGNQPQHF.

V is TRBV27 and J is TRBJ1-2; D uncertain. Germline loops: CDR1 MNHEY, CDR2 SMNVEV (reference sequence). The V end was cut by 3 bases, the J end by 6 bases, with 20 bases between. There are 16 residues in the CDR3. The CDR3 here is CASSLGVDQRSHGYTF. DNA for the CDR3: TGTGCCAGCAGTTTGGGAGTGGACCAAAGATCTCATGGCTACACCTTC.

The chain recombines TRBV12-3 or TRBV12-4 with TRBJ2-1; TRBD1 agrees at 7 bases. The CDR3 runs to 16 residues. Trimming at V came to 5 bases and at J to 8 bases, leaving 15 bases not matched to a gene. CDR3 DNA sequence: TGTGCCAGCAGTCCCCCCTCGGGCCAGGGGGTCCATGAGCAGTTCTTC. The encoded protein is CASSPPSGQGVHEQFF.

The V call is TRBV14, the J call TRBJ2-5; D is uncertain. Judging by the DNA end, TRBJ2-7 fits better; the J call may be wrong. From germline, CDR1 is SGHDN and CDR2 FVKESK. The CDR3 totals 14 residues. CDR3 nucleotides: TGTGCCAGCAGCCAAGTCTCGTCGACCTACGAGCAGTACTTC. Translated: CASSQVSSTYEQYF.

The chain carries TRBV4-1 and TRBJ2-1; 8 bases are a match to TRBD2. CDR1 and CDR2 from the germline V gene are MGHRA and YSYEKL. The CDR3 has 17 residues. The V and J ends lost 1 base and 4 bases, in that order; junction bases with no gene match: 9. The CDR3 sequence is CASSQAGPGLVYNEQFF. The DNA of the CDR3 is TGCGCCAGCAGCCAAGCCGGACCGGGACTAGTGTACAATGAGCAGTTCTTC.

On this clonotype: A much larger clone sits a single nucleotide away, making a read error possible. The genes are TRBV7-9 and TRBJ2-3; unclear D gene. The CDR3 has 12 residues. Germline V gene lookup returns CDR1 SEHNR and CDR2 FQNEAQ (reference sequence). The CDR3 bases are TGTGCCGGCAGCCCCGTCATAGATACGCAGTATTTT. It codes for CAGSPVIDTQYF.

CDR3 nucleotides: TGTGCCAGTAGTGTGACAGATTCCGAAAAAGAGACCCAGTACTTC. Its translation: CASSVTDSEKETQYF. The V and J genes are TRBV19 and TRBJ2-5; D possibly corresponds to TRBD1 (5 bases). The CDR3 is 15 amino acids. Germline CDR1 LNHDA, CDR2 SQIVND (reference sequence). V was cut by 5 bases and J by 3 bases, with 16 bases left in between. The entire variable domain, with the rest obtained from reference TRBV19 and TRBJ2-5, is as follows: DGGITQSPKYLFRKEGQNVTLSCEQNLNHDAMYWYRQDPGQGLRLIYYSQIVNDFQKGDIAEGYSVSREKKESFPLTVTSAQKNPTAFYLCASSVTDSEKETQYFGPGTRLLVL.